What follows are 3 T cell receptor beta chains derived from one specimen sequenced in a study of tumor-infiltrating lymphocytes in oesophageal squamous cell carcinoma. One entry per CDR3 protein results from TCRdb running MiXCR on the PCR reads. The sample has about 14,000 distinct CDR3 sequences, roughly half seen once. Sequencing was done on a sample of blood. The source of these receptors is a male donor with esophageal squamous cell carcinoma.

V and J are TRBV7-2 and TRBJ2-5; no firm D call. The DNA end favors TRBJ2-1, so the J call may be wrong. CDR3 length: 15 residues. CDR1 SGHTA and CDR2 FQGNSA come from the germline V gene. Here the CDR3 reads CASSQRLYAGNEQFF. CDR3 coding DNA: TGTGCCAGCAGCCAACGTTTATACGCCGGGAATGAGCAGTTCTTC.

This clonotype was counted between two and nine times. The J gene is TRBJ1-5, the V gene TRBV7-9; D is ambiguous. The CDR3 covers 13 residues. Trimming left V 4 bases short and J 3 bases short, with 7 bases between. Germline V gene sequence: CDR1 SEHNR, CDR2 FQNEAQ (reference sequence). The CDR3 DNA sequence: TGTGCCAGCAGCTCCGGGTCCAATCAGCCCCAGCATTTT. As protein: CASSSGSNQPQHF.

This rearrangement joins TRBV7-3 to TRBJ2-3, with D possibly TRBD1 on 6 matching bases. Trimming took off 2 bases at V and 3 bases at J, with 9 bases between the two ends. The germline gives CDR1 SGHTA, CDR2 FQGTGA. The CDR3 runs to 14 residues. The CDR3 is CASSLLGATDTQYF. The CDR3, as DNA: TGTGCCAGCAGCTTATTGGGGGCAACAGATACGCAGTATTTT.